These 21 T cell receptor beta chains originate from one sample sequenced in a study of T-cell memory formation after mild COVID-19. One entry per CDR3 protein, called by TCRdb with MiXCR from the 5' RACE reads. Found here are roughly 80,000 distinct CDR3 sequences, around 13% of them singletons; the top ten hold 25% to 35%. The sample was PBMCs or a T cell subset sorted from them (not recorded which). The receptors derive from an adult woman who had mild COVID-19 (a few samples of this study predate the infection). Cell type and time point are not known.

This clonotype has only a few counts. The J gene is TRBJ2-3, the V gene TRBV20-1; the match to TRBD1 covers 7 bases. With 2 bases clipped from V and 1 base from J, the junction kept 12 bases outside the gene matches. The CDR3 length is 17 residues. CDR1 and CDR2 from the germline V gene are DFQATT and SNEGSKA (reference sequence). The CDR3 DNA follows: TGCAGTGCTAGACCACTACAAGAGCAGGGGGGCACAGATACGCAGTATTTT. This sequence encodes CSARPLQEQGGTDTQYF.

Only a few counts were recorded for this clonotype. The V call is TRBV4-3, the J call TRBJ2-7; D is possibly TRBD1 or TRBD2 (6 bases each). Germline loops: CDR1 LGHNA, CDR2 YSLEER. V was clipped by 4 bases and J by 0 bases, with 19 bases between them. The CDR3 is 17 amino acids. CDR3 DNA: TGCGCCAGCAGCCCAACCGCCGGGGGCACCAGCTCCTACGAGCAGTACTTC. Protein product: CASSPTAGGTSSYEQYF.

This clonotype was observed a handful of times. The J gene is TRBJ2-7, the V gene TRBV10-3, with 7 bases fitting TRBD2. There are 14 residues in the CDR3. In germline, CDR1 is ENHRY, CDR2 SYGVKD. The junction had 9 bases not matched to a gene; V was cut back by 6 bases and J by 4 bases. This CDR3 reads CAISVGTKPYEQYF. CDR3 coding DNA: TGTGCCATCAGCGTCGGGACTAAACCATACGAGCAGTACTTC.

This clonotype occurred a few times. The rearrangement joins TRBV4-3 to TRBJ2-7; 7 positions agree with TRBD1. V dropped 0 bases and J dropped 4; count of bases not matched to a gene: 0. Germline assignment: CDR1 LGHNA and CDR2 YSLEER. This CDR3 has 13 amino acids. CDR3 in amino acids: CASSQETGYEQYF. CDR3 bases: TGCGCCAGCAGCCAAGAGACAGGGTACGAGCAGTACTTC.

This clonotype was seen more than once but under ten times. V usage is TRBV6-2 or TRBV6-3 and J usage is TRBJ2-5, with no clear D. The V end was cut by 2 bases, the J end by 3 bases, with 4 bases between. The CDR3 contains 12 residues. Germline CDR1 and CDR2: MNHEY and SVGEGT. CDR3 sequence reads: CASSYKEETQYF. CDR3 DNA: TGTGCCAGCAGTTACAAGGAAGAGACCCAGTACTTC.

This clonotype was counted a few times. The chain has TRBV13 and TRBJ2-3, with D maybe TRBD2 (6 bases). Trimming removed 0 bases at V and 5 bases at J, with 9 bases between. There are 14 residues in the CDR3. CDR1 is PRHDT, CDR2 FYEKMQ, per germline (reference sequence). CDR3: CASSLGLAVDTQYF. For the CDR3, the DNA is TGTGCCAGCAGCTTAGGACTAGCTGTAGATACGCAGTATTTT.

V and J are TRBV29-1 and TRBJ2-7; 7 nucleotides agree with TRBD2. V gave up 6 bases and J gave up 7 bases; unmatched junction bases: 12. CDR1 is SQVTM and CDR2 is ANQGSEA in the germline V gene. The CDR3 runs to 13 residues. The CDR3: CSVQESGKWEQYF. The CDR3 DNA sequence: TGCAGCGTCCAGGAGAGCGGGAAGTGGGAGCAGTACTTC.

This clonotype has a handful of counts. Mismatch with germline at one junction end may stem from a read error. CDR3 in amino acids: CSVDGAGGINEHFF. In nucleotides, the CDR3 is TGCAGCGTTGACGGGGCAGGGGGCATCAATGAGCATTTCTTC. This chain links TRBV29-1 with TRBJ2-1, with 8 bases that match TRBD1. There are 14 residues in the CDR3. Germline V gives CDR1 SQVTM, CDR2 ANQGSEA.

V gene TRBV7-9 combines with J gene TRBJ2-7, with a tentative D call TRBD2 (5 bases). The CDR3 has 15 residues. Germline values: CDR1 SEHNR, CDR2 FQNEAQ (reference sequence). Trimming stripped 7 bases from V and 2 bases from J, with 18 bases between. The CDR3 DNA is TGTGCCAGCACCTATGGAGGCCTAAGCACCTACGAGCAGTACTTC. This gives the protein CASTYGGLSTYEQYF.

This clonotype occurred a few times. The genes are TRBV7-9 and TRBJ2-7; D unresolved. V lost 5 bases and J 6 bases, leaving 8 bases between the germline ends. Germline-derived CDR1 and CDR2 are SEHNR and FQNEAQ (reference sequence). The CDR3 is 11 amino acids. The CDR3 is CASSPIGEQYF. CDR3 coding DNA: TGTGCCAGCAGCCCCATCGGCGAGCAGTACTTC. The full variable domain, in which reference TRBV7-9 and TRBJ2-7 provide the parts outside the CDR3, is DTGVSQNPRHKITKRGQNVTFRCDPISEHNRLYWYRQTLGQGPEFLTYFQNEAQLEKSRLLSDRFSAERPKGSFSTLEIQRTEQGDSAMYLCASSPIGEQYFGPGTRLTVT.

This clonotype was detected a few times. This chain connects TRBV29-1 to TRBJ2-7; TRBD1 is a possible D gene (6 bases). The germline CDR1 and CDR2 sequences are SQVTM and ANQGSEA. V gave up 2 bases and J gave up 6 bases, with 17 bases separating them. The CDR3 runs 14 residues. CDR3 region: CSVEPDQGPREQYF. Written as DNA, the CDR3 is TGCAGCGTTGAACCGGACCAGGGGCCCCGCGAGCAGTACTTC.

The chain links TRBV27 to TRBJ1-5; D might be TRBD1 (6 bases). Deletions cut 6 bases from V and 1 base from J, with 10 bases between. The germline V gene has CDR1 MNHEY and CDR2 SMNVEV (reference sequence). The length of the CDR3 is 14 residues. This chain's CDR3 is CASSEDRSNQPQHF. Here the CDR3 DNA reads TGTGCCAGCAGCGAGGACAGAAGCAATCAGCCCCAGCATTTT.

The genes are TRBV29-1 and TRBJ2-7, with 12 nucleotides matching TRBD2. Germline V CDR1 and CDR2: SQVTM, ANQGSEA. V shed 3 bases, J shed 3 bases, and the junction held 0 bases outside the gene matches. The CDR3 consists of 13 residues. The chain's CDR3 is CSVETSGSYEQYF. DNA for the CDR3: TGCAGCGTTGAGACTAGCGGGAGCTACGAGCAGTACTTC.

This clonotype was counted between two and nine times. J is TRBJ1-1 and V is TRBV19, with D maybe TRBD1 (5 bases). The V and J ends lost 3 bases and 1 base respectively, with 9 bases between them. Germline CDR1 and CDR2: LNHDA and SQIVND (reference sequence). This CDR3 comprises 14 residues. CDR3 DNA sequence: TGTGCCAGTAGTATCGGGGGTAGGAACACTGAAGCTTTCTTT. Amino acid sequence: CASSIGGRNTEAFF.

The gene calls are TRBV6-2 or TRBV6-3 and TRBJ2-3; D gene uncertain. The germline CDR1 and CDR2 sequences are MNHEY and SVGEGT. The V end was cut by 8 bases, the J end by 4 bases, with 13 bases between. There are 13 residues in the CDR3. CDR3 loop: CASAARYSDTQYF. The CDR3 nucleotides read TGTGCCAGCGCAGCCCGGTATTCAGATACGCAGTATTTT.

The chain joins TRBV5-5 to TRBJ1-1; D is perhaps TRBD1 (5 bases). The V and J ends lost 0 bases and 7 bases respectively, with 10 bases between them. The CDR3 totals 13 residues. Germline V gives CDR1 SGHKS, CDR2 YYEKEE (reference sequence). CDR3 nucleotide sequence: TGTGCCAGCAGCTTGGCTGGGGCAGTTGAAGCTTTCTTT. As protein: CASSLAGAVEAFF. Looking up the rest from reference TRBV5-5 and TRBJ1-1 gives the full variable domain: DAGVTQSPTHLIKTRGQQVTLRCSPISGHKSVSWYQQVLGQGPQFIFQYYEKEERGRGNFPDRFSARQFPNYSSELNVNALLLGDSALYLCASSLAGAVEAFFGQGTRLTVV.

This clonotype was found a few times. V is TRBV7-2 and J is TRBJ2-7; maybe TRBD2 (5 bases). The CDR3 is made up of 15 amino acids. Trimming left V 5 bases short and J 1 base short, with 15 bases between. Germline V gene sequence: CDR1 SGHTA, CDR2 FQGNSA. The CDR3 region has the DNA TGTGCCAGCAGCCACAGACCCCGAGGGTCCTACGAGCAGTACTTC. It specifies CASSHRPRGSYEQYF.

This clonotype came up many times. The rearrangement links TRBV12-3 or TRBV12-4 to TRBJ2-7, with 11 nucleotides matching TRBD2. Germline trimming cut 7 bases from V and 3 bases from J; bases unmatched to any gene: 2. The CDR3 is made up of 13 amino acids. In DNA, the CDR3 is TGTGCCAGCACGGGACTAGCGGACTACGAGCAGTACTTC. It encodes CASTGLADYEQYF.

There are many counts of this clonotype. The CDR3 nucleotides are TGCGCCATCGTTCCGATGGAGTTCTCCGGGGGCTACACCTTC. It translates to CAIVPMEFSGGYTF. This chain joins TRBV5-1 and TRBJ1-2; unclear D gene. Deletions cut 9 bases from V and 8 bases from J, with 23 bases between. Germline CDR1 reads SGHRS; CDR2 reads YFSETQ. The CDR3 spans 14 residues. The full variable domain, its missing parts supplied by reference TRBV5-1 and TRBJ1-2, is KAGVTQTPRYLIKTRGQQVTLSCSPISGHRSVSWYQQTPGQGLQFLFEYFSETQRNKGNFPGRFSGRQFSNSRSEMNVSTLELGDSALYLCAIVPMEFSGGYTFGSGTRLTVV.

This clonotype came up a few times. The V gene is TRBV7-9, the J gene TRBJ1-5; D uncertain. V lost 1 base to trimming and J lost 7 bases, with 11 bases between them. Germline values: CDR1 SEHNR, CDR2 FQNEAQ (reference sequence). The CDR3 length is 14 residues. CDR3 amino acids: CASSLEGGYQPQHF. The DNA for the CDR3 is TGTGCCAGCAGCTTAGAAGGAGGGTACCAGCCCCAGCATTTT.

The V call is TRBV12-3 or TRBV12-4, the J call TRBJ2-7, with TRBD2 matching over 12 bases. The V segment lost 4 bases and the J segment 4 bases; nucleotides outside the gene matches: 8. The CDR3 runs to 16 residues. CDR3 amino acids: CASSSSSGRAGYEQYF. CDR3 bases: TGTGCCAGCAGTTCCTCTAGCGGGAGGGCGGGGTACGAGCAGTACTTC.